The clone carrying this T cell receptor beta chain showed up just a few times. Per the original methods: Quantification of nucleated cells was approximated via reference gene primer amplification. Only in-frame clones appear in the TCRdb table, and some are missing; sequencing was by immunoSEQ multiplex PCR. Clone size and V and J calls were adopted from that table, with D and trimming inferred from the DNA. The data contain about 170,000 clones, about 80% of them seen just once; the ten biggest clones take up roughly 19%. The entry originates in a study of blood T cell repertoires in COVID-19. Across the whole study: Some COVID-19 samples were acute and others convalescent; all came from the United States, Italy and Spain. In each case, the material was cDNA or gDNA derived from T cells, B-cell-depleted T cells, or PBMCs.

This receptor was identified in a woman in her 70s in a cohort exposed to, infected with or recovered from COVID-19 (not recorded which). Material for sequencing was PBMCs or T cells enriched from blood (not recorded which).

CDR3 DNA: TGTGCCAGCAGTCGGACAGGGTCTGGGGCCAACGTCCTGACTTTC. Translated, it gives CASSRTGSGANVLTF. The J gene is TRBJ2-6, the V gene TRBV28, with 8 bases that match TRBD1. J was trimmed by 1 base and V by 5 bases; bases with no gene match: 1. CDR1 and CDR2 (germline): MDHEN, SYDVKM. The CDR3 totals 15 residues.